Listed below are T cell receptor beta chains from one sample, sequenced in a study of CD8+ T cells in alopecia areata. Libraries were prepared by immunoSEQ multiplex PCR; TCRdb keeps only in-frame clonotypes and omits some of them. Of some 110,000 clones in the sample, 50% to 75% were seen once. This specimen was CD8+ T cells sorted from blood, taken at week 4, from a patient treated with tofacitinib. The origin of the receptors is a human donor with alopecia areata. CDR3s include the opening cysteine and the closing phenylalanine or tryptophan. D genes are given only for firm matches. Not all rows give a size; the values are once, few, many and, for expanded clones, a class.

v_gene	j_gene	abundance	d_gene	CDR3nt	CDR3aa
TRBV29-1	TRBJ2-1	once	NA	TGCAGCGAACGAGAGGGTTCCTACAATGAGCAGTTCTTC	CSEREGSYNEQFF
TRBV30	TRBJ2-7	NA	TRBD1	TGTGCCTGGAGTGTACGGGACAGGGAGGTGGGGGAGCAGTACTTC	CAWSVRDREVGEQYF
TRBV6-4	TRBJ2-3	NA	TRBD2	TGTGCCAGCAGTGACATAGCGGGGGCGGGAGATACGCAGTATTTT	CASSDIAGAGDTQYF
TRBV29-1	TRBJ2-5	few	NA	TGCAGCGTTGAAGCCAGGGATAGTGAGACCCAGTACTTC	CSVEARDSETQYF
TRBV6-5	TRBJ2-1	NA	NA	TGTGCCAGCTCCGCCGGGCTAGCTGAGGACAATGAGCAGTTCTTC	CASSAGLAEDNEQFF
TRBV7-2	TRBJ2-5	NA	NA	TGTGCCAGCAGCTTACTAGGGTTCCAAGAGACCCAGTACTTC	CASSLLGFQETQYF
TRBV19	TRBJ2-1	few	NA	TGTGCCAGTAGTATTGGACAGCCCAATGAGCAGTTCTTC	CASSIGQPNEQFF
TRBV6-5	TRBJ2-2	NA	NA	TGTGCCAGCAGTTACACCAACACCGGGGAGCTGTTTTTT	CASSYTNTGELFF
TRBV30	TRBJ2-6	NA	NA	TGTGCCTGGAGTGTATCTGGGGCCAACGTCCTGACTTTC	CAWSVSGANVLTF
TRBV15	TRBJ2-5	once	TRBD2	TGTGCCACCAGCAGAGATCGGTTGGCTAGCGGGGGCCTAATGACCCAGTACTTC	CATSRDRLASGGLMTQYF
TRBV11-3	TRBJ1-1	few	NA	TGTGCCAGCAGCTTAGGTTTGAGGGGTGAAGCTTTCTTT	CASSLGLRGEAFF
TRBV29-1	TRBJ2-5	NA	TRBD2	TGCAGCGTTGTACTAGCGGACCAAGAGACCCAGTACTTC	CSVVLADQETQYF
TRBV29-1	TRBJ2-7	NA	NA	TGCAGCGTTGAAGTGCCGGACGAGCAGTACTTC	CSVEVPDEQYF
TRBV15	TRBJ2-5	NA	TRBD1	TGTGCCACCCTCCCAGGGGGCGGAGAGACCCAGTACTTC	CATLPGGGETQYF
TRBV30	TRBJ1-5	NA	TRBD1	TGTGCCTCTTCACTAGGACAGGGGAATCAGCCCCAGCATTTT	CASSLGQGNQPQHF
TRBV5-1	TRBJ2-7	NA	NA	TGCGCCAGCAGCTTTTACGGGCCAACCTCCTCCGAGCAGTACTTC	CASSFYGPTSSEQYF
TRBV15	TRBJ1-5	few	NA	TGTGCCACCAGCAGAGATCGGCAGGGCAATCAGCCCCAGCATTTT	CATSRDRQGNQPQHF
TRBV29-1	TRBJ2-7	NA	TRBD1	TGCAGCGCACGGGACAGTTACGAGCAGTACTTC	CSARDSYEQYF
TRBV7-9	TRBJ1-6	NA	TRBD1	TGTGCCAGCAGCCCGGAGGACAGGGGCCTGAATTCACCCCTCCACTTT	CASSPEDRGLNSPLHF
TRBV4-1	TRBJ2-7	NA	NA	TGCGCCAGCAGCCCCGACAGGTTCTCCTACGAGCAGTACTTC	CASSPDRFSYEQYF
TRBV7-2	TRBJ2-2	NA	TRBD1	TGTGCCAGCAGCTTACTGCGGACAGGGACGAGCACCGGGGAGCTGTTTTTT	CASSLLRTGTSTGELFF
TRBV30	TRBJ2-7	few	NA	TGTGCCTTGGTACTACAGAATTCCTACGAGCAGTACTTC	CALVLQNSYEQYF
TRBV29-1	TRBJ2-3	few	NA	TGCAGCGTTCGAATCGCAGGGGCAGAAGATACGCAGTATTTT	CSVRIAGAEDTQYF
TRBV28	TRBJ1-5	few	NA	TGTGCCAGCAGCGGGCGGGGCTATAGCAATCAGCCCCAGCATTTT	CASSGRGYSNQPQHF
TRBV13	TRBJ2-7	NA	TRBD2	TGTGCCAGCAGCTTAGGGCGGGAGGTGGACGAGCAGTACTTC	CASSLGREVDEQYF
TRBV15	TRBJ2-4	few	NA	TGTGCCACCAGCAGAGCAAGGGGACCTGAAGTAAACATTCAGTACTTC	CATSRARGPEVNIQYF
TRBV25-1	TRBJ2-1	NA	NA	TGTGCCAGCAGTGGCCAAGATGAGCAGTTCTTC	CASSGQDEQFF
TRBV29-1	TRBJ1-2	once	NA	TGCAGCGTTGAAGATCTAGGGTTTGATGGCTACACCTTC	CSVEDLGFDGYTF
TRBV13	TRBJ1-1	NA	NA	TGTGCCAGCAGCGGGGCAGGGTTTCTGTCTATGAACACTGAAGCTTTCTTT	CASSGAGFLSMNTEAFF
TRBV29-1	TRBJ2-1	NA	NA	TGCAGCGGCGAGGGGGACTCCCCCAATCAGTTCTTC	CSGEGDSPNQFF
TRBV20-1	TRBJ1-4	NA	NA	TGCAGTGCTAGATGGCGTGAAAAACTGTTTTTT	CSARWREKLFF
TRBV2	TRBJ1-2	few	NA	TGTGCCAGCAGTGAAGCGCCCAGGGGCGCTTTGGATGGCTACACCTTC	CASSEAPRGALDGYTF
TRBV29-1	TRBJ2-1	few	TRBD2	TGCAGCGTTGATCCGGGACTAGCGGGGGACAATGAGCAGTTCTTC	CSVDPGLAGDNEQFF
TRBV27	TRBJ2-4	NA	NA	TGTGCCAGCAGTGCAAAAGGACTAGCCAAAAACATTCAGTACTTC	CASSAKGLAKNIQYF
TRBV29-1	TRBJ2-7	NA	TRBD2	TGCAGCGTTGAGGGATCATCACAGGCGGGAGGAGAGGAGCAGTACTTC	CSVEGSSQAGGEEQYF
TRBV7-8	TRBJ1-5	few	NA	TGTGCCAGCAGCTTATTAGGTAACAGTCTCAATCAGCCCCAGCATTTT	CASSLLGNSLNQPQHF
TRBV29-1	TRBJ2-2	NA	TRBD2	TGCAGCGTTGACGTAGCGGGGGGCAACACCGGGGAGCTGTTTTTT	CSVDVAGGNTGELFF
TRBV7-9	TRBJ1-5	few	NA	TGTGCCAGCAGCCCAGGACTTGATCAGCCCCAGCATTTT	CASSPGLDQPQHF
TRBV7-9	TRBJ2-7	NA	TRBD1	TGTGCCAGCAGCATTCCTACAGGGGCCCTCTACGAGCAGTACTTC	CASSIPTGALYEQYF
TRBV30	TRBJ2-5	NA	NA	TGTGCCTGGAGTGATCCCTACCGGGAGACCCAGTACTTC	CAWSDPYRETQYF
TRBV15	TRBJ2-1	many	NA	TGTGCCACCAGCAGAGATCGGAGCTCCTACAATGAGCAGTTCTTC	CATSRDRSSYNEQFF
TRBV30	TRBJ2-3	NA	NA	TGTGCCTGGAACAACCCCGTGGAGGTGGGAACAGATACGCAGTATTTT	CAWNNPVEVGTDTQYF
TRBV29-1	TRBJ2-7	few	NA	TGCAGCGTTGCCGACGGTGACAGCTCCTACGAGCAGTACTTC	CSVADGDSSYEQYF
TRBV29-1	TRBJ2-1	few	NA	TGCAGCGCCGATAGCGGTGGCTCCTACAATGAGCAGTTCTTC	CSADSGGSYNEQFF
TRBV28	TRBJ1-2	NA	NA	TGTGCCAGCAGTTTTTCCTCACAGTTACCTTCGCCTCGAGGCTACACCTTC	CASSFSSQLPSPRGYTF
TRBV29-1	TRBJ2-2	NA	NA	TGCAGCGTTGAAGATCAGAGTGGCCTCACCGGGGAGCTGTTTTTT	CSVEDQSGLTGELFF
TRBV6-5	TRBJ2-5	once	NA	TGTGCCAGCAGTGAGCTCTTGGGGGAGACCCAGTACTTC	CASSELLGETQYF
TRBV4-1	TRBJ1-5	NA	NA	TGCGCCAGCAGCCTCATCAGGGGTGATGATAATCAGCCCCAGCATTTT	CASSLIRGDDNQPQHF